These 5 T cell receptor beta chains originate from one sample sequenced in a study of shared clonotypes between healthy human individuals. Produced via immunoSEQ multiplex PCR; TCRdb's table is partial and in-frame only. The sample includes around 2.1 million clones, about 92% of them seen just once. The naive CD8 subset, CD45RO-negative cells positively selected for CCR7, excluded terminally differentiated effector memory CD45RA+ cells. The specimen sequenced was naive CD8+ T cells from PBMCs. The receptors shown here come from a man in his late teens or twenties in good health. Some clones in this sample may be carry-over from other donors' samples.

V gene TRBV28 combines with J gene TRBJ2-7, with 12 bases identical to TRBD2. Germline V gene lookup returns CDR1 MDHEN and CDR2 SYDVKM. Germline trimming cut 2 bases from V and 7 bases from J; bases unmatched to any gene: 6. The CDR3 consists of 15 residues. The DNA for the CDR3 is TGTGCCAGCAGTTTACCCCTAGCGGGAGGGCGGGAGCAGTACTTC. Translating gives CASSLPLAGGREQYF.

The J gene is TRBJ2-5, the V gene TRBV7-9, with 7 nucleotides matching TRBD2. CDR3 size: 16 residues. V was clipped by 5 bases and J by 4 bases; unmatched bases: 13. Germline CDR1 SEHNR, CDR2 FQNEAQ (reference sequence). CDR3 in amino acids: CASSPTSTSPSETQYF. CDR3 DNA sequence: TGTGCCAGCAGCCCAACCTCGACTAGCCCGTCAGAGACCCAGTACTTC.

This sequence joins TRBV7-9 and TRBJ2-7; D is ambiguous. Trimming pared 5 bases from V and 2 bases from J, leaving 13 bases between. Germline V gene lookup returns CDR1 SEHNR and CDR2 FQNEAQ (reference sequence). The CDR3 consists of 14 residues. The CDR3 region is CASSTEGRTYEQYF. CDR3 sequence (DNA): TGTGCCAGCAGCACCGAAGGCAGGACCTACGAGCAGTACTTC.

In its sample, this clone was seen once. This chain joins TRBV4-2 and TRBJ1-2; D is undetermined. Germline CDR1 LGHNA, CDR2 YNFKEQ. The CDR3 runs 17 residues. Trimming cost V 1 base and J 1 base, with 16 bases left between them. The DNA of the CDR3 is TGTGCCAGCAGCCAAGCCGCAGGTCGACTGAATAACTATGGCTACACCTTC. Its protein product is CASSQAAGRLNNYGYTF.

J is TRBJ2-7 and V is TRBV9; 7 nucleotides align to TRBD1. Trimming at V came to 3 bases and at J to 0 bases, leaving 9 bases not matched to a gene. The CDR3 is 16 amino acids. CDR1 is SGDLS, CDR2 YYNGEE, per germline. CDR3 nucleotides: TGTGCCAGCAGCGCCAACCGGGACAGCAGCTCCTACGAGCAGTACTTC. Its protein product is CASSANRDSSSYEQYF.